This record covers a single T cell receptor (beta chain). What it recognizes is unknown. Sequencing was performed with immunoSEQ multiplex PCR; in TCRdb, only in-frame clones are kept and a portion is missing. The table has approximately 30,000 clones, approximately 96% seen once. These data are taken from a study of T cell clonotyping in hematopoietic cell transplantation. Study observations and caveats: Graft donor and pretransplant recipient Inverse Simpson Index values predicted broader posttransplant TCR diversity. Few recipient clonotypes overlapped donors; over 95% were de novo at given depth.

Sequences were obtained from peripheral blood mononuclear cells. The clonotype was recovered from a man between 50 and 59 years old in good health. Some clones in this sample may be carry-over from other donors' samples.

The DNA for the CDR3 is TGTGCCAGCAGCCCGGGACAGGGGGGCTATGGCTACACCTTC. This encodes CASSPGQGGYGYTF. The chain employs TRBV7-2 and TRBJ1-2, with 11 bases matching TRBD1. V was clipped by 5 bases and J by 4 bases; unmatched bases: 3. Germline V gene lookup returns CDR1 SGHTA and CDR2 FQGNSA. This CDR3 comprises 14 residues.